These T cell receptor beta chains were read from a single sample in a study of cytomegalovirus exposure and HLA in healthy donors. Some clones are missing from TCRdb's copy, which holds only in-frame ones; the method was immunoSEQ multiplex PCR. The data show about 250,000 clones, about 90% seen once. The source material was PBMCs. The source is a man younger than 35 in good health and CMV-seropositive. Both conserved end residues are part of each CDR3. The D gene is left open where the match is weak. Size is stated for part of the rows, as once, few or many counts, or as a class when the clone is expanded.

CDR3: CASSRPQGNEQYF; DNA: TGTGCCAGCAGCCGGCCACAGGGGAACGAGCAGTACTTC; J: TRBJ2-7; size: NA; V: TRBV28; D: TRBD1
CDR3: CASSGTNTGELFF; DNA: TGTGCCAGTTCGGGGACAAACACCGGGGAGCTGTTTTTT; J: TRBJ2-2; size: NA; V: TRBV19; D: NA
CDR3: CASSITRGQNGYTF; DNA: TGTGCCAGTAGTATCACACGGGGGCAAAATGGCTACACCTTC; J: TRBJ1-2; size: few; V: TRBV19; D: NA
CDR3: CASSGPGTVNEKLFF; DNA: TGTGCCAGCAGCGGGCCCGGGACAGTTAATGAAAAACTGTTTTTT; J: TRBJ1-4; size: NA; V: TRBV2; D: TRBD1
CDR3: CASSLPPYEQYF; DNA: TGTGCCAGCAGCTTACCGCCCTACGAGCAGTACTTC; J: TRBJ2-7; size: NA; V: TRBV7-2; D: NA
CDR3: CASGTNSLLSTDTQYF; DNA: TGTGCCAGCGGGACCAACAGTTTGCTTAGCACAGATACGCAGTATTTT; J: TRBJ2-3; size: NA; V: TRBV27; D: NA
CDR3: CASSLGGGDYGYTF; DNA: TGCGCCAGCAGCTTGGGAGGGGGCGACTATGGCTACACCTTC; J: TRBJ1-2; size: NA; V: TRBV5-1; D: TRBD1
CDR3: CASSLRTVDEQYF; DNA: TGTGCCAGCAGCCTCCGAACCGTCGACGAGCAGTACTTC; J: TRBJ2-7; size: NA; V: TRBV6-6; D: NA
CDR3: CASSPRGFSYTF; DNA: TGTGCCAGTAGCCCTCGGGGCTTTAGCTACACCTTC; J: TRBJ1-2; size: NA; V: TRBV19; D: NA
CDR3: CASATIPGQGATNTGELFF; DNA: TGTGCCAGCGCCACAATACCGGGACAGGGGGCAACGAACACCGGGGAGCTGTTTTTT; J: TRBJ2-2; size: NA; V: TRBV2; D: TRBD1
CDR3: CASRGQAGELFF; DNA: TGTGCCAGCAGGGGGCAGGCCGGGGAGCTGTTTTTT; J: TRBJ2-2; size: NA; V: TRBV7-2; D: NA
CDR3: CSGFGALNTEAFF; DNA: TGCAGCGGGTTCGGGGCCCTGAACACTGAAGCTTTCTTT; J: TRBJ1-1; size: NA; V: TRBV29-1; D: NA
CDR3: CASSPGLAGEQYF; DNA: TGTGCCAGCAGCCCGGGACTAGCAGGCGAGCAGTACTTC; J: TRBJ2-7; size: NA; V: TRBV5-4; D: TRBD2
CDR3: CSAVEGEQFF; DNA: TGCAGTGCTGTAGAGGGTGAGCAGTTCTTC; J: TRBJ2-1; size: NA; V: TRBV20-1; D: NA
CDR3: CASSLELAGSHEQYF; DNA: TGTGCCAGCAGCTTGGAACTAGCGGGAAGCCACGAGCAGTACTTC; J: TRBJ2-7; size: NA; V: TRBV5-6; D: TRBD2
CDR3: CASSELGSYNEQFF; DNA: TGTGCCAGCAGTGAACTAGGCTCCTACAATGAGCAGTTCTTC; J: TRBJ2-1; size: NA; V: TRBV2; D: NA
CDR3: CASSLPGTGMGAFF; DNA: TGTGCCAGCAGCCTACCCGGGACAGGGATGGGAGCTTTCTTT; J: TRBJ1-1; size: NA; V: TRBV6-5; D: TRBD1
CDR3: CVSSGTGQETQYF; DNA: TGCGTCAGCAGCGGGACAGGACAAGAGACCCAGTACTTC; J: TRBJ2-5; size: once; V: TRBV5-1; D: NA
CDR3: CASSLSLTGQETQYF; DNA: TGTGCCAGCAGCTTGTCCCTGACTGGACAAGAGACCCAGTACTTC; J: TRBJ2-5; size: few; V: TRBV7-9; D: NA
CDR3: CASSPRLAGTYEQYF; DNA: TGTGCCAGCTCCCCAAGACTAGCGGGAACCTACGAGCAGTACTTC; J: TRBJ2-7; size: NA; V: TRBV18; D: TRBD2
CDR3: CASSPGASSRNEQFF; DNA: TGTGCCAGCTCCCCGGGGGCCTCCAGTCGCAATGAGCAGTTCTTC; J: TRBJ2-1; size: NA; V: TRBV18; D: NA
CDR3: CASSELQGMRNQPQHF; DNA: TGTGCCAGCAGTGAACTACAGGGGATGCGGAATCAGCCCCAGCATTTT; J: TRBJ1-5; size: NA; V: TRBV6-1; D: TRBD1
CDR3: CASSLYPGLSYNEQFF; DNA: TGTGCCAGCAGTTTATATCCGGGCCTCTCCTACAATGAGCAGTTCTTC; J: TRBJ2-1; size: NA; V: TRBV27; D: NA
CDR3: CASSEMAGTTEAFF; DNA: TGTGCCAGCAGTGAAATGGCAGGGACGACTGAAGCTTTCTTT; J: TRBJ1-1; size: NA; V: TRBV6-1; D: NA
CDR3: CAWSGDAGDEQYF; DNA: TGTGCCTGGAGTGGTGACGCAGGCGACGAGCAGTACTTC; J: TRBJ2-7; size: NA; V: TRBV30; D: NA
CDR3: CASSLVGGSNEKLFF; DNA: TGTGCCAGCAGCTTAGTCGGCGGTTCTAATGAAAAACTGTTTTTT; J: TRBJ1-4; size: once; V: TRBV11-2; D: NA
CDR3: CASQGGPRAQNTIYF; DNA: TGTGCCAGTCAAGGGGGGCCAAGGGCCCAGAACACCATATATTTT; J: TRBJ1-3; size: NA; V: TRBV19; D: NA
CDR3: CAWMAGLEAPQYF; DNA: TGTGCCTGGATGGCCGGTTTAGAAGCCCCCCAGTACTTC; J: TRBJ2-5; size: NA; V: TRBV30; D: NA
CDR3: CASSAKIGTSSVGELFF; DNA: TGCGCCAGCAGCGCAAAGATCGGGACTAGCTCAGTCGGGGAGCTGTTTTTT; J: TRBJ2-2; size: NA; V: TRBV5-1; D: TRBD2
CDR3: CASSRTGEVTF; DNA: TGTGCCAGCAGTCGTACAGGGGAGGTCACCTTC; J: TRBJ1-2; size: few; V: TRBV6-5; D: TRBD1
CDR3: CAWSEVGEVTDTQYF; DNA: TGTGCCTGGAGTGAGGTAGGGGAGGTTACAGATACGCAGTATTTT; J: TRBJ2-3; size: once; V: TRBV30; D: NA
CDR3: CAFTTDRGNQPQHF; DNA: TGTGCCTTCACGACAGACAGGGGCAATCAGCCCCAGCATTTT; J: TRBJ1-5; size: NA; V: TRBV30; D: TRBD1
CDR3: CASRPFARTSGGRGGPYEQYF; DNA: TGTGCCAGCAGACCTTTTGCTAGGACTAGCGGGGGACGAGGGGGGCCTTACGAGCAGTACTTC; J: TRBJ2-7; size: NA; V: TRBV2; D: TRBD2
CDR3: CSVGSGEDYEQYF; DNA: TGCAGCGTTGGGTCAGGGGAAGACTACGAGCAGTACTTC; J: TRBJ2-7; size: few; V: TRBV29-1; D: NA
CDR3: CASSFSSGNYEQYF; DNA: TGCGCCAGCAGCTTTAGTAGCGGGAATTACGAGCAGTACTTC; J: TRBJ2-7; size: NA; V: TRBV5-1; D: TRBD2
CDR3: CASRGQGYNEQFF; DNA: TGTGCCAGCAGAGGACAGGGGTACAATGAGCAGTTCTTC; J: TRBJ2-1; size: NA; V: TRBV28; D: TRBD1
CDR3: CASSDQGDTQYF; DNA: TGCGCCAGCAGCGATCAGGGGGATACGCAGTATTTT; J: TRBJ2-3; size: NA; V: TRBV5-1; D: NA
CDR3: CASSFGPEGNTIYF; DNA: TGTGCCAGCAGCTTTGGGCCGGAGGGAAACACCATATATTTT; J: TRBJ1-3; size: NA; V: TRBV7-9; D: NA
CDR3: CASSLGQTRYEQYF; DNA: TGTGCCAGCAGCTTGGGACAGACTCGTTACGAGCAGTACTTC; J: TRBJ2-7; size: once; V: TRBV11-1; D: TRBD1
CDR3: CASSPGIGGFGKQFF; DNA: TGTGCCAGCTCACCAGGCATAGGAGGATTCGGAAAGCAGTTCTTC; J: TRBJ2-1; size: NA; V: TRBV18; D: NA
CDR3: CASSLDRDANYGYTF; DNA: TGTGCCAGCAGTTTGGACAGGGATGCTAACTATGGCTACACCTTC; J: TRBJ1-2; size: once; V: TRBV2; D: TRBD1
CDR3: CASSRNTDTQYF; DNA: TGTGCCAGCAGTAGGAACACAGATACGCAGTATTTT; J: TRBJ2-3; size: NA; V: TRBV27; D: NA
CDR3: CASSESGSPYGYTF; DNA: TGTGCCAGCAGTGAATCAGGGAGTCCCTATGGCTACACCTTC; J: TRBJ1-2; size: NA; V: TRBV2; D: NA
CDR3: CASSLGSAGEKLFF; DNA: TGTGCCAGCAGCTTAGGGTCGGCAGGCGAAAAACTGTTTTTT; J: TRBJ1-4; size: NA; V: TRBV7-2; D: NA
CDR3: CASSASGRSDTQYF; DNA: TGTGCCAGCAGCGCTAGCGGGAGGTCAGATACGCAGTATTTT; J: TRBJ2-3; size: few; V: TRBV11-2; D: TRBD2
CDR3: CASSYGTGNTDTQYF; DNA: TGTGCCAGCAGTTACGGGACAGGGAACACAGATACGCAGTATTTT; J: TRBJ2-3; size: many; V: TRBV6-5; D: TRBD1
CDR3: CASSLIAGGEQYF; DNA: TGCGCCAGCAGCCTAATCGCGGGGGGCGAGCAGTACTTC; J: TRBJ2-7; size: NA; V: TRBV5-1; D: TRBD2
CDR3: CASSDSTGGGREQFF; DNA: TGTGCCAGCAGTGACTCAACTGGGGGAGGACGGGAGCAGTTCTTC; J: TRBJ2-1; size: NA; V: TRBV6-4; D: NA
CDR3: CASSQDRIRGMATRNEQFF; DNA: TGCGCCAGCAGCCAAGATCGGATAAGGGGAATGGCTACTAGAAATGAGCAGTTCTTC; J: TRBJ2-1; size: NA; V: TRBV4-3; D: NA
CDR3: CASTPGGASAGELFF; DNA: TGTGCCAGCACCCCGGGGGGGGCTAGTGCCGGGGAGCTGTTTTTT; J: TRBJ2-2; size: once; V: TRBV28; D: TRBD2
CDR3: CASSLVDSTEAFF; DNA: TGTGCCAGCAGCTTAGTAGACAGCACTGAAGCTTTCTTT; J: TRBJ1-1; size: once; V: TRBV11-3; D: NA
CDR3: CASSEIQLNYGYTF; DNA: TGTGCCAGCAGTGAAATTCAGCTTAACTATGGCTACACCTTC; J: TRBJ1-2; size: NA; V: TRBV2; D: NA
CDR3: CAWRLQQVRRGGYTF; DNA: TGTGCCTGGCGCCTCCAACAGGTTCGCCGAGGGGGCTACACCTTC; J: TRBJ1-2; size: NA; V: TRBV30; D: NA
CDR3: CASSLPGQTYEQYF; DNA: TGTGCCAGCAGCTTACCGGGACAGACCTACGAGCAGTACTTC; J: TRBJ2-7; size: NA; V: TRBV5-4; D: TRBD1
CDR3: CASSQWEGMVYEQYF; DNA: TGCGCCAGCAGCCAATGGGAGGGTATGGTCTACGAGCAGTACTTC; J: TRBJ2-7; size: NA; V: TRBV4-3; D: TRBD2
CDR3: CASSQDRQASGANVLTF; DNA: TGCGCCAGCAGCCAAGATCGGCAAGCCTCTGGGGCCAACGTCCTGACTTTC; J: TRBJ2-6; size: NA; V: TRBV4-3; D: NA